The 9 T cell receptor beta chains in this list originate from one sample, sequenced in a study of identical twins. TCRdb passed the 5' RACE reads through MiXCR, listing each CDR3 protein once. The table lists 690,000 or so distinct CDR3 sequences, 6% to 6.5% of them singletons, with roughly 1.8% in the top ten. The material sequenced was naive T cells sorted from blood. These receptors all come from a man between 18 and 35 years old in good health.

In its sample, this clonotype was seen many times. Written as DNA, the CDR3 is TGCGCCAGCAGCCAAGAGGAGGGTTTCGAGACCCAGTACTTC. Protein product: CASSQEEGFETQYF. V usage is TRBV4-3 and J usage is TRBJ2-5, with D maybe TRBD2 (6 bases). The CDR3 totals 14 residues. The V gene lost 0 bases and the J gene lost 5 bases, with 10 bases spanning the gap. Germline CDR1 LGHNA, CDR2 YSLEER.

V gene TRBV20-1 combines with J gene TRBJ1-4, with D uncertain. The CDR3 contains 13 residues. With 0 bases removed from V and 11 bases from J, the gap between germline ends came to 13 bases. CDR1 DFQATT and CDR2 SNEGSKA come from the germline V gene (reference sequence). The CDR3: CSARDPYTGKLFF. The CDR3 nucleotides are TGCAGTGCTAGAGACCCCTACACGGGGAAACTGTTTTTT.

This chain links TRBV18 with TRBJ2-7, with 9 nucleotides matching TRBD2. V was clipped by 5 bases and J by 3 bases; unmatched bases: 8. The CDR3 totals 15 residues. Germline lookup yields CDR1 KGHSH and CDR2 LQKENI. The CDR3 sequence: CASSFGASGDYEQYF. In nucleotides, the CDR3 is TGTGCCAGCTCATTTGGCGCTAGCGGGGACTACGAGCAGTACTTC.

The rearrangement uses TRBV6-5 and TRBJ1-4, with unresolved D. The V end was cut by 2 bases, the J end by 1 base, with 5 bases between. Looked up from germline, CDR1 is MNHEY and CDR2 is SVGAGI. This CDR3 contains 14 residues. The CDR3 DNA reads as TGTGCCAGCAGTTACACGCGAACTAATGAAAAACTGTTTTTT. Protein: CASSYTRTNEKLFF.

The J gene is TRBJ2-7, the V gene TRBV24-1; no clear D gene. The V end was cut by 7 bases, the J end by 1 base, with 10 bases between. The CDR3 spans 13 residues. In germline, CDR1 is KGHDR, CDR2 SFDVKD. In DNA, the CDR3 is TGTGCCACCAGGGACGCACCGTCCTACGAGCAGTACGTC. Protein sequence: CATRDAPSYEQYV.

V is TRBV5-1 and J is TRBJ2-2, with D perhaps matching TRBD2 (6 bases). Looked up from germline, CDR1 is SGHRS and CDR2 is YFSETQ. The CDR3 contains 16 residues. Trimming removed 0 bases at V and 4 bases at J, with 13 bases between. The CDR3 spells CASSLAGGFATGELFF. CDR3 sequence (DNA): TGCGCCAGCAGCTTGGCCGGGGGATTCGCCACCGGGGAGCTGTTTTTT.

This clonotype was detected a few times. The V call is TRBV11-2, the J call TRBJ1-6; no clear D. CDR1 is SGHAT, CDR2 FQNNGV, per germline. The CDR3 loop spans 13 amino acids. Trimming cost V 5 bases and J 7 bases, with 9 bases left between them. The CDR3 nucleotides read TGTGCCAGCAGCCGAAGGGCCAATTCACCCCTCCACTTT. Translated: CASSRRANSPLHF.

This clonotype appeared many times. The chain's CDR3 is CASSYTGLAGADTQYF. The CDR3 DNA follows: TGTGCCAGCAGTTATACAGGACTAGCGGGAGCAGATACGCAGTATTTT. The V call is TRBV12-3 or TRBV12-4, the J call TRBJ2-3, with TRBD2 matching over 13 bases. V dropped 4 bases and J dropped 4; count of bases not matched to a gene: 5. There are 16 residues in the CDR3.

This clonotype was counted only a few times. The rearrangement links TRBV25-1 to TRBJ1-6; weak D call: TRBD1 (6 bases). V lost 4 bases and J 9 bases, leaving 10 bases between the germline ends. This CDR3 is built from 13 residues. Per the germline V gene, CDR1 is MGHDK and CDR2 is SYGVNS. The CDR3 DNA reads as TGTGCCAGCAGTGGCGGAGGGGGTTCACCCCTCCACTTT. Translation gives CASSGGGGSPLHF.